The 9 T cell receptor beta chains below all came from one sample that was sequenced in a study of T cell responses to AZD1222 COVID-19 vaccine. Profiled with immunoSEQ multiplex PCR; TCRdb holds only in-frame clones, not every one. The data show about 30,000 clones, roughly nine tenths seen once. The specimen was peripheral blood, collected on day 0 of AZD1222 vaccination. These receptors originate from an adult in good health.

The genes are TRBV12-3 or TRBV12-4 and TRBJ1-1; D is possibly TRBD1 (6 bases). This CDR3 is 12 amino acids long. Trimming removed 6 bases at V and 9 bases at J, with 14 bases between. DNA for the CDR3: TGTGCCAGCAGGATACTCGACAGGCAAGCTTTCTTT. This codes for CASRILDRQAFF.

This chain links TRBV2 with TRBJ1-4; D is ambiguous. Trimming stripped 1 base from V and 5 bases from J, with 11 bases between. This CDR3 is 15 amino acids long. The germline V gene encodes CDR1 SNHLY and CDR2 FYNNEI. The CDR3 nucleotides are TGTGCCAGCAGTGAAGTTGGGTACTTGAATGAAAAACTGTTTTTT. It translates to CASSEVGYLNEKLFF.

The V gene is TRBV29-1, the J gene TRBJ2-5, with TRBD2 identical over 8 bases. The CDR3 length is 13 residues. Germline V lookup: CDR1 SQVTM, CDR2 ANQGSEA. Losses at the gene ends were 3 bases for V and 5 bases for J; bases not matched to a gene: 5. CDR3 in DNA: TGCAGCGTTGATACAGCGGGAGATGAGACCCAGTACTTC. The encoded protein is CSVDTAGDETQYF.

This chain connects TRBV3-1 (or the pseudogene TRBV3-2) to TRBJ2-7; 11 bases are a match to TRBD2. Unmatched junction bases numbered 6, after V lost 5 bases and J lost 9 bases. This CDR3 comprises 13 residues. The germline gives CDR1 LGHDT, CDR2 YNNKEL (reference sequence). The CDR3 sequence is CASSLAGGLGQYF. The CDR3 DNA follows: TGTGCCAGCAGCTTAGCGGGGGGGCTCGGGCAGTACTTC.

The chain has TRBV28 and TRBJ1-1; D is undetermined. The V end was cut by 7 bases, the J end by 9 bases, with 15 bases between. This CDR3 has 12 amino acids. CDR1 and CDR2 (germline): MDHEN, SYDVKM. This chain's CDR3 is CASKVHRQQAFF. CDR3 sequence (DNA): TGTGCCAGCAAGGTTCACCGGCAGCAAGCTTTCTTT. The whole variable domain, filled in from reference TRBV28 and TRBJ1-1, reads DVKVTQSSRYLVKRTGEKVFLECVQDMDHENMFWYRQDPGLGLRLIYFSYDVKMKEKGDIPEGYSVSREKKERFSLILESASTNQTSMYLCASKVHRQQAFFGQGTRLTVV.

The rearrangement uses TRBV6-2 or TRBV6-3 and TRBJ2-7; possibly TRBD2 for D (6 bases). The CDR3 runs 19 residues. Germline V CDR1 and CDR2: MNHEY, SVGEGT. V was trimmed by 2 bases and J by 3 bases, leaving 26 bases between them. The CDR3 region is CASSYDLTSAGRFFYEQYF. In DNA, the CDR3 is TGTGCCAGCAGTTACGACCTGACTAGTGCTGGGCGATTTTTCTACGAGCAGTACTTC.

CDR3 nucleotide sequence: TGTGCCAGCAGCTTATATAGAGACAGAAACTCTGGGGCCAACGTCCTGACTTTC. This encodes CASSLYRDRNSGANVLTF. The chain joins TRBV11-2 to TRBJ2-6; TRBD1 might be the D (5 bases). Germline lookup yields CDR1 SGHAT and CDR2 FQNNGV. The CDR3 sequence is 18 residues long. V gave up 2 bases and J gave up 0 bases, with 14 bases separating them.

This clone appeared a few times. The V call is TRBV7-3, the J call TRBJ2-7; 7 bases fit TRBD2. V lost 5 bases, J lost 0 bases, and 1 base stayed unmatched. This CDR3 spans 13 amino acids. Per germline, CDR1 SGHTA and CDR2 FQGTGA. The chain's CDR3 is CASSPGGSYEQYF. CDR3 nucleotides: TGTGCCAGCAGCCCGGGGGGCTCCTACGAGCAGTACTTC.

This chain uses TRBV28 with TRBJ1-6; 7 bases align to TRBD1. J lost 7 bases, V lost 2 bases, and 5 bases had no gene match. This CDR3 is 15 amino acids long. CDR1 is MDHEN, CDR2 SYDVKM, per germline. CDR3 sequence reads: CASSLLRGENSPLHF. DNA for the CDR3: TGTGCCAGCAGTTTACTCAGGGGGGAAAATTCACCCCTCCACTTT.